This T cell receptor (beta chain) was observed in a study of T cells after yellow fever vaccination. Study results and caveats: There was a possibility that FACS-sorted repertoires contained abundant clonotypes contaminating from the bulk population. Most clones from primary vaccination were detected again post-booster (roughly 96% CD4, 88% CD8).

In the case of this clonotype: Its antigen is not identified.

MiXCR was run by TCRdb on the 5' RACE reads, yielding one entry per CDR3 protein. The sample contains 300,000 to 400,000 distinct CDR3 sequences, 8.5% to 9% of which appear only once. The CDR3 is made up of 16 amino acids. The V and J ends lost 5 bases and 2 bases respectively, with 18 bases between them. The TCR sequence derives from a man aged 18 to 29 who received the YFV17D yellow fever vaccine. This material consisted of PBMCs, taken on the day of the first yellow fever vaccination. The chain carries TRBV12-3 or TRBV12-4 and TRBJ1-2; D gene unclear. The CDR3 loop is CASSAGLVFVNYGYTF. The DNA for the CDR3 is TGTGCCAGCAGTGCCGGCCTCGTATTCGTAAACTATGGCTACACCTTC.